Below are 8 T cell receptor beta chains sequenced from a single sample in a study of T cells in tuberculosis (dated by TCRdb to 2017 to 2018). Library preparation was by the immunoSEQ multiplex PCR assay. The immuneACCESS repertoire file appears here via TCRdb, limited to in-frame rearrangements. These files lack a portion of the clones; in checked studies, under half of the deficit traces to unresolved V genes, and the cause of the others is not known. This sample comprises about 25,000 clones, approximately 92% of them detected only once. The ten largest clones represent roughly 17% of the sample. Source material: PBMCs. These receptors were obtained from a donor between 5 and 29 years old with latent tuberculosis or without tuberculosis infection. Some clones in this sample may be carry-over from other donors' samples.

The V gene is TRBV6-6, the J gene TRBJ1-1; TRBD1 is a possible D gene (6 bases). There are 16 residues in the CDR3. V lost 0 bases and J 5 bases, leaving 16 bases between the germline ends. The germline V gene has CDR1 MNHNY and CDR2 SVGAGI (reference sequence). The CDR3 nucleotides are TGTGCCAGCAGTTACTCGGTCCAGGGGTCGGGGACTGAAGCTTTCTTT. Translated, it gives CASSYSVQGSGTEAFF.

The V gene is TRBV6-6, the J gene TRBJ1-6; 9 bases align to TRBD1. This CDR3 region has 14 residues. The V gene's germline CDR1 is MNHNY and CDR2 SVGAGI (reference sequence). V shed 6 bases and J 7 bases; nucleotides not matched to a gene: 4. The CDR3 is CASSSGTGNSPLHF. In DNA form, the CDR3 reads TGTGCCAGCAGCTCCGGGACAGGGAATTCACCCCTCCACTTT.

The chain has TRBV5-1 and TRBJ1-4; perhaps TRBD1 as D (5 bases). This CDR3 region has 14 residues. Germline values: CDR1 SGHRS, CDR2 YFSETQ. With 2 bases removed from V and 8 bases from J, the gap between germline ends came to 13 bases. The CDR3 spells CASSLYPRGEKLFF. In DNA form, the CDR3 reads TGCGCCAGCAGCTTATATCCCCGGGGGGAAAAACTGTTTTTT.

This chain uses TRBV5-1 with TRBJ1-2; no reliable D call. The CDR3 is made up of 15 amino acids. The V end lost 0 bases, the J end lost 8 bases, and 17 bases lay between the germline ends. Looked up from germline, CDR1 is SGHRS and CDR2 is YFSETQ. The CDR3 DNA sequence: TGCGCCAGCAGCTTGGTTTTTTCTCCGGCGGAGGGCTACACCTTC. This sequence encodes CASSLVFSPAEGYTF.

The chain uses TRBV5-1 and TRBJ1-2; D remains unclear. This CDR3 spans 13 amino acids. Germline values: CDR1 SGHRS, CDR2 YFSETQ. Deletions cut 6 bases from V and 6 bases from J, with 15 bases between. The chain's CDR3 is CASKYYRLNGYTF. Here the CDR3 DNA reads TGCGCCAGCAAGTATTACAGACTAAATGGCTACACCTTC.

This clone showed up just once. The rearrangement joins TRBV12-5 to TRBJ2-1; D possibly corresponds to TRBD2 (6 bases). The germline V gene has CDR1 LGHNT and CDR2 FRNRAP. The V gene lost 0 bases and the J gene lost 1 base, with 19 bases spanning the gap. The CDR3 spans 19 residues. CDR3 region: CASGLVTAGSLLSYNEQFF. In DNA form, the CDR3 reads TGTGCTAGTGGTTTGGTAACGGCCGGGAGTCTCCTTTCCTACAATGAGCAGTTCTTC.

V gene TRBV7-9 combines with J gene TRBJ2-2, with D possibly TRBD2 on 6 matching bases. Germline V gene data show CDR1 as SEHNR and CDR2 as FQNEAQ (reference sequence). This CDR3 region has 13 residues. Trimming took 4 bases from V and 5 from J, leaving 8 bases between them. CDR3 protein: CASSSGGTGELFF. CDR3 nucleotides: TGTGCCAGCAGCTCCGGGGGAACCGGGGAGCTGTTTTTT.

The gene calls are TRBV7-9 and TRBJ2-5, with 7 bases aligning to TRBD1. Trimming cost V 11 bases and J 4 bases; bases outside gene matches: 7. Looked up from germline, CDR1 is SEHNR and CDR2 is FQNEAQ (reference sequence). The CDR3 loop spans 12 amino acids. The CDR3 sequence: CAVTGARETQYF. The CDR3 DNA reads as TGTGCCGTAACAGGGGCTAGAGAGACCCAGTACTTC.